A single TCR beta chain is shown here with its context. Its specificity is unknown. The record originates from a study of cytomegalovirus exposure and HLA in healthy donors. This CDR3 is 15 amino acids long. General study findings and limits: Later genetic work tied a missense DCLRE1C variant to beta-chain V and J trimming.

The PCR ran on 60 Vbeta and 13 Jbeta primers. The method was immunoSEQ multiplex PCR; TCRdb's version includes in-frame clones alone and lacks a portion of them. The repertoire holds 100,000 to 150,000 clones, 70% to 80% seen once, with roughly 3.2% in the top ten. Sequencing used PBMCs. This TCR was sampled from a man younger than 45 in good health and CMV-seronegative. This chain joins TRBV7-5 and TRBJ2-5; the listed D gene, TRBD2, was not tested against the DNA. TRBV7-5 is labeled a pseudogene. This CDR3 is CVRSSHRGGLETQYF. Written as DNA, the CDR3 is TGTGTCAGAAGCTCCCATAGGGGGGGCCTAGAGACCCAGTACTTC.